The following is a TCR beta chain sequence with its context. Its specific antigen is unknown. Base qualities are not at hand, and no much larger clone is one base apart. Libraries were made using the immunoSEQ multiplex PCR assay. The hsTCRB Kit was used according to the manufacturer's protocol to amplify rearranged TCR beta chain sequences. Sequencing of TCRB libraries was carried out on an Illumina MiSeq. Concerning the study's data processing: The kit vendor's proprietary platform handled demultiplexing, trimming and gene mapping. Held by TCRdb, this immuneACCESS table contains in-frame sequences only and omits some clones. Under half of the omission traces to an unresolved V gene where checked; the cause of the rest is unknown. V, J and clone size are taken as reported in that table, and D and trimming were inferred from the DNA itself. In this sample the table shows roughly 51,000 clones, around 85% of which occur a single time. The ten largest account for approximately 6.7% of the sample.

V and J are trimmed by 3 bases and 5 bases, and the gene matches miss 3 bases of the junction. The CDR3 contains 15 residues, cysteine and phenylalanine counted. The DNA shown is the 45-base CDR3, in frame from base 1. The germline V gene encodes CDR1 SNHLY and CDR2 FYNNEI. These data originate in a study of a mutant IDH1 vaccine in newly diagnosed glioma (dated by TCRdb to the early 2020s). Study-wide context: Vaccination started 4-6 weeks after radiotherapy alone, or was given together with temozolomide cycles in the groups whose treatment included chemotherapy. The roughly 30 treated patients were roughly 60% male and roughly 40% female, with a mean age of approximately 40 years. Before enrollment, patients had received standard therapy of radiotherapy alone, temozolomide alone, or radiochemotherapy with temozolomide; most received the combination. The week-35 safety follow-up took place at visit V12, and the week-47 end of study took place at visit V13. Six visits were used for peripheral blood collection: V03 (baseline), V05, V07, V10, V12 and V13. Longitudinal TCRB deep sequencing was performed for fewer than 30 treated patients wherever samples were available for exploratory analyses.

Beyond this particular receptor, the publication reports: Across multiple MHC alleles, vaccine-induced immune responses were seen in approximately 93% of patients. According to the authors, sample limitations meant that analyses of patient blood samples could not be reproduced. No apparent relationship was observed between pseudoprogression and alterations in the top peripheral T cell clonotypes detected by TCRB sequencing. Availability determined which PBMC samples were chosen for TCRB deep sequencing.

The meaning of the sample's time point label: week 35, safety follow-up. A 20-mer mutant IDH1 peptide at 300 micrograms in Montanide made up each vaccine dose, which was injected subcutaneously together with topical imiquimod. Across visits V03 through V10, patients got a total of eight vaccinations, given in weeks 1, 3, 5, 7, 11, 15, 19 and 23. Newly diagnosed WHO grade 3 or 4 IDH1-mutant astrocytomas showing loss of nuclear ATRX were present in the donors. The samples were drawn from NOA16, a multicentre, single-arm, open-label phase I trial in Germany that tested a mutant IDH1 peptide vaccine in humans for the first time. Genomic DNA for TCRB sequencing was isolated from EDTA blood with the DNeasy Blood and Tissue Kit.

The material was PBMCs, obtained from a glioma patient whose treatment included an IDH1 peptide vaccine. The receptor's source is a man aged 35-49 years with glioma. The rearranged segments are TRBV2 and TRBJ2-3; TRBD2 lines up with 12 middle nucleotides. The DNA sequence is TGTGCCAGCAGTGACCTAGCGGGGGGGCGAGATACGCAGTATTTT. Translated, it gives CASSDLAGGRDTQYF.